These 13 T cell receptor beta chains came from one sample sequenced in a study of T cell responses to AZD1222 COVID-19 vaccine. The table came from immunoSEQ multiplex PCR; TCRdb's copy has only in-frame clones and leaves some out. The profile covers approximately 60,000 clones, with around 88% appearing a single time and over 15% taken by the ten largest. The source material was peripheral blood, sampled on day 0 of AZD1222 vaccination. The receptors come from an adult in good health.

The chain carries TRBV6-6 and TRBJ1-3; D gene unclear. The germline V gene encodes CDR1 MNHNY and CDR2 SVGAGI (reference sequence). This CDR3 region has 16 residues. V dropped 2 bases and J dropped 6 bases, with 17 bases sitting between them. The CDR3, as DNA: TGTGCCAGCAGTTACCCGGGAGAAGGGCAGGAAAACACCATATATTTT. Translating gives CASSYPGEGQENTIYF.

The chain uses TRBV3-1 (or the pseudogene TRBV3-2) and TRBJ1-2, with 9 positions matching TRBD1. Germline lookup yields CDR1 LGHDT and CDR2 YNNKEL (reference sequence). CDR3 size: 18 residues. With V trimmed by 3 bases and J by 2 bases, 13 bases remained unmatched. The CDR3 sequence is CASSQTIQGAIKNYGYTF. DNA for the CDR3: TGTGCCAGCAGCCAGACGATACAGGGGGCGATAAAGAACTATGGCTACACCTTC.

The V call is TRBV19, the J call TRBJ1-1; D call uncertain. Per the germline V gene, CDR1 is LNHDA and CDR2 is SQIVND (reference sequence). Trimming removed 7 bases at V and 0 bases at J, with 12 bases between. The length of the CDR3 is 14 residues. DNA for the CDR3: TGTGCCAGTATGAAGCCTCCGTTGAACACTGAAGCTTTCTTT. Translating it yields CASMKPPLNTEAFF. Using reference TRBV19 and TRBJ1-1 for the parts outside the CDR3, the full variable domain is DGGITQSPKYLFRKEGQNVTLSCEQNLNHDAMYWYRQDPGQGLRLIYYSQIVNDFQKGDIAEGYSVSREKKESFPLTVTSAQKNPTAFYLCASMKPPLNTEAFFGQGTRLTVV.

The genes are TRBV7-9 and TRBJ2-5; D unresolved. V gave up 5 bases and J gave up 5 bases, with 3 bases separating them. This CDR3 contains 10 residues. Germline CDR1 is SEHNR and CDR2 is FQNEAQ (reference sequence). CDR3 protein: CASSRETQYF. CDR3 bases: TGTGCCAGCAGCCGTGAGACCCAGTACTTC.

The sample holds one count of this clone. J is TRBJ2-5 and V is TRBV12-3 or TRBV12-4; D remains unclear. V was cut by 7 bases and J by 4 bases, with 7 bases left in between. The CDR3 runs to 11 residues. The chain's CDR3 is CASTSGETQYF. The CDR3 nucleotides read TGTGCCAGCACGTCCGGAGAGACCCAGTACTTC.

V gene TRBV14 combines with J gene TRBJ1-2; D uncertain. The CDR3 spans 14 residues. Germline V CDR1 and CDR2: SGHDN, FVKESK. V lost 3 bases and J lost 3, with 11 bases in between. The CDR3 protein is CASSQMDGDYGYTF. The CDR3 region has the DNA TGTGCCAGCAGCCAGATGGATGGAGACTATGGCTACACCTTC.

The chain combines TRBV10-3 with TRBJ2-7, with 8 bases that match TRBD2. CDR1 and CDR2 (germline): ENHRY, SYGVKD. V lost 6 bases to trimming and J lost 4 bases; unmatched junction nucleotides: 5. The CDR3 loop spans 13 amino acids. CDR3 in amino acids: CAISERERYEQYF. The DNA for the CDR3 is TGTGCCATCAGCGAGCGGGAGCGGTACGAGCAGTACTTC.

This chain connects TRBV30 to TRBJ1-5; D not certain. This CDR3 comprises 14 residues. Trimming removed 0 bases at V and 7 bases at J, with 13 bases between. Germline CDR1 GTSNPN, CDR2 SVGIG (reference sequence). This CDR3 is CAWSVGRKQQPQHF. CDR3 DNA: TGTGCCTGGAGTGTAGGTCGGAAGCAACAGCCCCAGCATTTT.

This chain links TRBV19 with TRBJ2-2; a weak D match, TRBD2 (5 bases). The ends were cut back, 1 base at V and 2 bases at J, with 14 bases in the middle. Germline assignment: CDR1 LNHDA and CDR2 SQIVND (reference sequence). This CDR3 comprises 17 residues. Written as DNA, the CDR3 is TGTGCCAGTAGTATAGTCCCAAGCGGAGCTAACACCGGGGAGCTGTTTTTT. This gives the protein CASSIVPSGANTGELFF.

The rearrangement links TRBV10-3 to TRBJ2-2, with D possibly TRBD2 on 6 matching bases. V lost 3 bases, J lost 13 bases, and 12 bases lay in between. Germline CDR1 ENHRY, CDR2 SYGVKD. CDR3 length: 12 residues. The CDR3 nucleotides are TGTGCCATCAGTGAATTGGGAGGAGGGCTGTTTTTT. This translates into CAISELGGGLFF.

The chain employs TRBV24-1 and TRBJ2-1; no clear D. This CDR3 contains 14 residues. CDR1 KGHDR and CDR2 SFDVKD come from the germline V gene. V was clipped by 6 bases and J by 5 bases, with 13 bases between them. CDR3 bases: TGTGCCACCAGTCCACCGAGCCGAGACAATGAGCAGTTCTTC. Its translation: CATSPPSRDNEQFF.

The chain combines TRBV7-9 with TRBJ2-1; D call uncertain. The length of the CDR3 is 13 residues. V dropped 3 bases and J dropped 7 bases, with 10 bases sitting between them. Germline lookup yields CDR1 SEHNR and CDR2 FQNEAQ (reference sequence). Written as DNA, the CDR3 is TGTGCCAGCAGCTTTGAGCGTAAAAATGAGCAGTTCTTC. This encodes CASSFERKNEQFF.

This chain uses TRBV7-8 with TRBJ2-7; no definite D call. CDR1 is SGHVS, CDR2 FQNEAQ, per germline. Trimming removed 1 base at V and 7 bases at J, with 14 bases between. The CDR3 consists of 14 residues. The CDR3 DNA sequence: TGTGCCAGCAGCTTAGAGGCACGATTTGGGGAGCAGTACTTC. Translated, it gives CASSLEARFGEQYF.